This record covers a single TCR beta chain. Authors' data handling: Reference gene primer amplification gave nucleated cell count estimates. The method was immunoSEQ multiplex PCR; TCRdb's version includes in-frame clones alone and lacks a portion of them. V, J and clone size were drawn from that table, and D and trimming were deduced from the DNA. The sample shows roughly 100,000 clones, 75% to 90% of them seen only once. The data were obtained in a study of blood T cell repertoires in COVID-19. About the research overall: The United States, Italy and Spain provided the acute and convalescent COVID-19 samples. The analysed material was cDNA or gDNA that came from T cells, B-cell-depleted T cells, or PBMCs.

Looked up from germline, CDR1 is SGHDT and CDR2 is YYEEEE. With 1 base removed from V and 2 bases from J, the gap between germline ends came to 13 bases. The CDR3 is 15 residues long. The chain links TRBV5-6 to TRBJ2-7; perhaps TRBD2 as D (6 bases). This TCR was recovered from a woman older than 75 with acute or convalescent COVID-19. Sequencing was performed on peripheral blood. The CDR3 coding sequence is TGTGCCAGCAGCTTGATGGAGGGAAGAGCCTACGAGCAGTACTTC. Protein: CASSLMEGRAYEQYF.